A selection of T cell receptor beta chains follows, all from one sample in a study of T cell responses to AZD1222 COVID-19 vaccine. The repertoire was sequenced with immunoSEQ multiplex PCR; TCRdb's copy has only in-frame clones and lacks some. The sample lists about 120,000 clones, about 85% occurring once. The material was peripheral blood, obtained 28 days after the second AZD1222 dose. The receptors derive from an adult who received the AZD1222 COVID-19 vaccine. CDR3s include the opening cysteine and the closing phenylalanine or tryptophan. Fields, in order: CDR3 protein, CDR3 DNA, V gene, D gene, clone size, J gene. D genes are given only for firm matches. Rows may omit the clone size; those that give it use once, few, many or a size class.

CDR3 protein: CAWTGDTGNTIYF; CDR3 DNA: TGTGCCTGGACCGGAGACACTGGAAACACCATATATTTT; V gene: TRBV30; D gene: .; clone size: .; J gene: TRBJ1-3
CDR3 protein: CASSIDRNTYYEQYF; CDR3 DNA: TGTGCCAGTAGTATCGACAGGAATACCTACTACGAGCAGTACTTC; V gene: TRBV19; D gene: .; clone size: .; J gene: TRBJ2-7
CDR3 protein: CASSGTGTGDPNEQFF; CDR3 DNA: TGTGCCAGCAGCGGCACCGGGACAGGGGATCCCAATGAGCAGTTCTTC; V gene: TRBV13; D gene: TRBD1; clone size: .; J gene: TRBJ2-1
CDR3 protein: CASSHPRTGEKLFF; CDR3 DNA: TGTGCCAGCAGCCACCCCAGGACGGGTGAAAAACTGTTTTTT; V gene: TRBV3-1/TRBV3-2; D gene: .; clone size: .; J gene: TRBJ1-4
CDR3 protein: CASRGQGGSPLHF; CDR3 DNA: TGTGCCAGCAGAGGACAGGGGGGGTCACCCCTCCACTTT; V gene: TRBV25-1; D gene: TRBD1; clone size: few; J gene: TRBJ1-6
CDR3 protein: CASSLVGAPQEAQYF; CDR3 DNA: TGTGCTAGCAGCTTAGTGGGGGCCCCTCAAGAGGCCCAGTACTTC; V gene: TRBV7-7; D gene: .; clone size: .; J gene: TRBJ2-5
CDR3 protein: CASSYMTDFLWEQYF; CDR3 DNA: TGTGCCAGCAGCTACATGACAGATTTCTTATGGGAGCAGTACTTC; V gene: TRBV5-6; D gene: .; clone size: .; J gene: TRBJ2-7
CDR3 protein: CAWSKQAGVYTF; CDR3 DNA: TGTGCCTGGAGTAAGCAGGCAGGCGTCTACACCTTC; V gene: TRBV30; D gene: .; clone size: .; J gene: TRBJ1-2
CDR3 protein: CASSIDPMGNEQFF; CDR3 DNA: TGTGCCAGTAGTATAGATCCGATGGGGAATGAGCAGTTCTTC; V gene: TRBV19; D gene: .; clone size: .; J gene: TRBJ2-1
CDR3 protein: CASSSDRGSQPQHF; CDR3 DNA: TGTGCCAGCAGTTCGGACAGGGGAAGCCAGCCCCAGCATTTT; V gene: TRBV28; D gene: TRBD1; clone size: .; J gene: TRBJ1-5
CDR3 protein: CASSYPGSYYGYTF; CDR3 DNA: TGTGCCAGCAGTTACCCTGGGTCCTATTATGGCTACACCTTC; V gene: TRBV6-6; D gene: .; clone size: .; J gene: TRBJ1-2
CDR3 protein: CASSYSDRGHGELFF; CDR3 DNA: TGTGCCAGCAGTTACTCGGACCGGGGCCACGGGGAGCTGTTTTTT; V gene: TRBV6-5; D gene: .; clone size: .; J gene: TRBJ2-2
CDR3 protein: CASRFRDRPNLNTEAFF; CDR3 DNA: TGTGCCAGCAGGTTCCGGGACCGCCCTAACCTGAACACTGAAGCTTTCTTT; V gene: TRBV28; D gene: .; clone size: few; J gene: TRBJ1-1
CDR3 protein: CASSQETGWGKNIQYF; CDR3 DNA: TGTGCCAGCAGCCAGGAGACAGGGTGGGGCAAAAACATTCAGTACTTC; V gene: TRBV14; D gene: TRBD1; clone size: .; J gene: TRBJ2-4